One sample yielded the 6 T cell receptor beta chains listed below, sequenced in a study of graft-versus-host responses after intestinal transplantation. Libraries were prepared by immunoSEQ multiplex PCR; TCRdb keeps only in-frame clonotypes and omits some of them. The profile shows 45,000 to 55,000 clones, approximately 92% of them singletons. Sequences were derived from PBMCs, sampled 750 to 850 days after a first intestinal transplant, on the day of a second. The source of these receptors is a human patient who received an intestinal transplant, so some T cells may come from the graft donor.

In its sample, this clone was seen once. The J gene is TRBJ1-1, the V gene TRBV27; a possible D gene is TRBD1 (5 bases). Germline assignment: CDR1 MNHEY and CDR2 SMNVEV (reference sequence). Trimming took off 4 bases at V and 8 bases at J, with 8 bases between the two ends. The CDR3 runs to 11 residues. CDR3 nucleotide sequence: TGTGCCAGCAGTTGGGGCCTGGAAGCTTTCTTT. It yields the protein CASSWGLEAFF.

The chain recombines TRBV19 with TRBJ2-1, with D possibly being TRBD2 (6 bases). The germline V gene encodes CDR1 LNHDA and CDR2 SQIVND (reference sequence). V dropped 1 base and J dropped 7 bases, with 11 bases sitting between them. The CDR3 contains 14 residues. In DNA, the CDR3 is TGTGCCAGTAGTATAGGCGGGATCGAAAATGAGCAGTTCTTC. The encoded protein is CASSIGGIENEQFF.

The chain employs TRBV6-5 and TRBJ1-1; possible D gene TRBD1, 5 bases. In germline, CDR1 is MNHEY, CDR2 SVGAGI. V lost 4 bases and J 0 bases, leaving 6 bases between the germline ends. The CDR3 extends over 13 amino acids. The chain's CDR3 is CASSSTVNTEAFF. The CDR3 DNA reads TGTGCCAGCAGTTCGACAGTGAACACTGAAGCTTTCTTT.

This clone was seen only once. The V and J genes are TRBV30 and TRBJ2-2, with 8 bases matching TRBD1. Trimming cost V 4 bases and J 8 bases; bases outside gene matches: 18. The length of the CDR3 is 17 residues. CDR1 is GTSNPN and CDR2 is SVGIG in the germline V gene (reference sequence). The CDR3: CAWMPRQGQGWRGELFF. In DNA, the CDR3 is TGTGCCTGGATGCCGAGACAAGGACAGGGTTGGAGAGGGGAGCTGTTTTTT.

The CDR3 sequence is CAWSRGHSNQPQHF. For the CDR3, the DNA is TGTGCCTGGAGTCGGGGACATAGCAATCAGCCCCAGCATTTT. The genes are TRBV30 and TRBJ1-5, with D maybe TRBD1 (6 bases). The CDR3 is 14 amino acids. With 2 bases removed from V and 0 bases from J, the gap between germline ends came to 8 bases. CDR1 and CDR2 from the germline V gene are GTSNPN and SVGIG (reference sequence).

The chain carries TRBV5-8 and TRBJ2-3; 9 nucleotides line up with TRBD2. With V trimmed by 2 bases and J by 4 bases, 8 bases remained unmatched. CDR1 and CDR2 from the germline V gene are SGHTS and YDEGEE. The CDR3 runs to 16 residues. The CDR3, as DNA: TGTGCCAGCAGCTTCGGTAGCGGGAGATTTTCAGATACGCAGTATTTT. It codes for CASSFGSGRFSDTQYF.